This passage covers 19 T cell receptor beta chains from one sample sequenced in a study of response to subunit inactivated influenza vaccine. TCRdb called the RT-PCR reads again in MiXCR, with one record for every CDR3 protein. The table records 150,000 to 200,000 distinct CDR3 sequences, about 9% of them present only once. Sequencing used non-naive T cells sorted from PBMCs, obtained on the day of vaccination. The receptors here all came from a man aged 50 or older who received an inactivated influenza vaccine.

The sample holds many counts of this clonotype. V gene TRBV28 combines with J gene TRBJ2-7; tentatively, D is TRBD1 or TRBD2 (6 bases each). Trimming pared 7 bases from V and 5 bases from J, leaving 21 bases between. Germline CDR1 and CDR2: MDHEN and SYDVKM. CDR3 length: 15 residues. This CDR3 reads CASTTPARGGDEQYF. DNA for the CDR3: TGTGCCAGCACTACACCGGCCAGGGGAGGTGACGAGCAGTACTTC.

The sample holds a few counts of this clonotype. The rearrangement joins TRBV20-1 to TRBJ2-1; D unresolved. This CDR3 spans 13 amino acids. Per the germline V gene, CDR1 is DFQATT and CDR2 is SNEGSKA (reference sequence). The V and J ends lost 0 bases and 7 bases respectively, with 10 bases between them. The DNA of the CDR3 is TGCAGTGCTAGAGATCAGATGAAGAATGAGCAGTTCTTC. It is translated as CSARDQMKNEQFF.

V usage is TRBV6-2 or TRBV6-3 and J usage is TRBJ2-2; 8 bases are a match to TRBD2. With 7 bases clipped from V and 5 bases from J, the junction kept 3 bases outside the gene matches. The CDR3 has 13 residues. Germline V gene lookup returns CDR1 MNHEY and CDR2 SVGEGT. CDR3 coding DNA: TGTGCCAGCAAACGGGGGGGGACCGGGGAGCTGTTTTTT. The encoded protein is CASKRGGTGELFF.

The genes are TRBV11-2 and TRBJ2-7; D remains unclear. The CDR3 sequence is 16 residues long. Between the trimmed V and J ends, which lost 5 bases and 0 bases, there was a span of 17 bases. Germline CDR1 is SGHAT and CDR2 is FQNNGV. CDR3 DNA sequence: TGTGCCAGCAGCCGAGAAACCCAGTCACGCTCCTACGAGCAGTACTTC. Residues: CASSRETQSRSYEQYF.

This clonotype was seen a handful of times. The rearrangement uses TRBV6-1 and TRBJ2-7; 10 bases are a match to TRBD1. The ends lost 4 bases at V and 0 bases at J; junction bases unmatched: 6. The CDR3 is 16 residues long. Germline V gene sequence: CDR1 MNHNS, CDR2 SASEGT. CDR3 in amino acids: CASSVGGTGASYEQYF. In DNA form, the CDR3 reads TGTGCCAGCAGTGTAGGCGGGACAGGGGCCTCCTACGAGCAGTACTTC.

This clonotype was seen a few times. The chain has TRBV9 and TRBJ1-2; D may be TRBD1 (5 bases). V lost 3 bases to trimming and J lost 4 bases, with 13 bases between them. Germline CDR1 SGDLS, CDR2 YYNGEE. CDR3 length: 14 amino acids. CDR3 amino acids: CASSGQGSAYGYTF. The CDR3 nucleotides are TGTGCCAGCAGCGGCCAGGGTTCGGCCTATGGCTACACCTTC.

Ten or more counts support this clonotype. The chain couples TRBV7-2 to TRBJ1-5; D possibly corresponds to TRBD1 (5 bases). CDR1 is SGHTA, CDR2 FQGNSA, per germline. V was trimmed by 2 bases and J by 6 bases, leaving 11 bases between them. The CDR3 totals 14 residues. The CDR3 DNA is TGTGCCAGCAGCTTATCCTTGGGGCCTCAGCCCCAGCATTTT. Its translation: CASSLSLGPQPQHF. The entire variable domain, with the rest obtained from reference TRBV7-2 and TRBJ1-5, is as follows: GAGVSQSPSNKVTEKGKDVELRCDPISGHTALYWYRQSLGQGLEFLIYFQGNSAPDKSGLPSDRFSAERTGGSVSTLTIQRTQQEDSAVYLCASSLSLGPQPQHFGDGTRLSIL.

This clonotype was counted a few times. J is TRBJ1-4 and V is TRBV4-3, with D possibly being TRBD1 (6 bases). This CDR3 spans 15 amino acids. Trimming took off 2 bases at V and 7 bases at J, with 14 bases between the two ends. Germline V gene data show CDR1 as LGHNA and CDR2 as YSLEER. Here the CDR3 DNA reads TGCGCCAGCAGCCAATACAGGGTTGGGAGTGAAAAACTGTTTTTT. Translating gives CASSQYRVGSEKLFF.

This clonotype has a handful of counts. The chain uses TRBV29-1 and TRBJ2-1; a weak D match, TRBD1 (5 bases). In germline, CDR1 is SQVTM, CDR2 ANQGSEA. Trimming left V 3 bases short and J 9 bases short, with 6 bases between. The CDR3 has 10 amino acids. CDR3 coding DNA: TGCAGCGTTGATAGGGGTGAGCAGTTCTTC. Translating gives CSVDRGEQFF.

This clonotype has just a few counts. The gene calls are TRBV29-1 and TRBJ2-3; TRBD2 might be the D (5 bases). This CDR3 region has 14 residues. Between the trimmed V and J ends, which lost 3 bases and 2 bases, there was a span of 12 bases. Per germline, CDR1 SQVTM and CDR2 ANQGSEA. The CDR3 spells CSVDSSSITDTQYF. The CDR3 nucleotides are TGCAGCGTTGATTCTAGCAGCATCACAGATACGCAGTATTTT.

This clonotype appeared many times. In DNA, the CDR3 is TGTGCCAGCATATCGGGAGGTCGGGGAATGAAAGAGACCCAGTACTTC. Its translation: CASISGGRGMKETQYF. The chain uses TRBV6-1 and TRBJ2-5, with 7 bases matching TRBD2. After removal of 7 bases from V and 3 bases from J, the junction contained 14 bases not matched to a gene. The CDR3 length is 16 residues. Germline loops: CDR1 MNHNS, CDR2 SASEGT.

This chain joins TRBV3-1 and TRBJ2-1, with 8 bases lining up with TRBD2. Germline V lookup: CDR1 LGHDT, CDR2 YNNKEL (reference sequence). The CDR3 covers 15 residues. With V trimmed by 8 bases and J by 8 bases, 14 bases remained unmatched. The CDR3 sequence is CASCPLAGRIDEQFF. CDR3 bases: TGTGCCAGCTGCCCTTTAGCGGGACGGATCGATGAGCAGTTCTTC.

The sample holds many counts of this clonotype. This chain uses TRBV4-1 with TRBJ1-2; 10 nucleotides match TRBD1. CDR1 is MGHRA and CDR2 is YSYEKL in the germline V gene. Trimming removed 1 base from V and 8 bases from J; junction bases left unmatched: 22. The CDR3 runs to 20 residues. The CDR3 DNA follows: TGCGCCAGCAGCCAAGGACGTACCCCTGGACAGGGGGACTACCTCTTCGGCTACACCTTC. It encodes CASSQGRTPGQGDYLFGYTF.

V is TRBV20-1 and J is TRBJ2-5; 7 positions agree with TRBD1. Losses at the gene ends were 4 bases for V and 5 bases for J; bases not matched to a gene: 10. Germline V gene data show CDR1 as DFQATT and CDR2 as SNEGSKA (reference sequence). The CDR3 spans 14 residues. The CDR3 nucleotides read TGCAGTGCTAAAGACAGGGCGTTTCAGGAGACCCAGTACTTC. Protein sequence: CSAKDRAFQETQYF.

The chain uses TRBV12-3 or TRBV12-4 and TRBJ2-7; 8 bases line up with TRBD1. Losses at the gene ends were 5 bases for V and 3 bases for J; bases not matched to a gene: 9. The CDR3 is made up of 15 amino acids. The CDR3 bases are TGTGCCAGCAGTCAGGGACAGGTAGGGGTCTACGAGCAGTACTTC. Translation: CASSQGQVGVYEQYF.

This clonotype was seen many times. This chain connects TRBV7-2 to TRBJ1-5, with a tentative D call TRBD1 (5 bases). Trimming left V 1 base short and J 2 bases short, with 12 bases between. CDR3 length: 16 amino acids. The germline CDR1 and CDR2 sequences are SGHTA and FQGNSA. The CDR3 nucleotides read TGTGCCAGCAGCTTAGGGGGGGGGAGAGGCAATCAGCCCCAGCATTTT. Protein: CASSLGGGRGNQPQHF.

This clonotype was observed at least ten times. The chain joins TRBV20-1 to TRBJ2-7; TRBD1 might be the D (6 bases). The V gene's germline CDR1 is DFQATT and CDR2 SNEGSKA (reference sequence). This CDR3 has 14 amino acids. Between the trimmed V and J ends, which lost 3 bases and 0 bases, there was a span of 12 bases. Here the CDR3 DNA reads TGCAGTGCTAGGGAAGAGGACAGCTCCTACGAGCAGTACTTC. Its protein product is CSAREEDSSYEQYF.

This clonotype was observed at least ten times. The chain couples TRBV3-1 to TRBJ2-7, with D possibly matching TRBD2 (6 bases). Germline lookup yields CDR1 LGHDT and CDR2 YNNKEL (reference sequence). CDR3 length equals 12 residues. V gave up 3 bases and J gave up 4 bases, with 7 bases separating them. In DNA form, the CDR3 reads TGTGCCAGCAGCCAGGGGGGATACGAGCAGTACTTC. Its protein product is CASSQGGYEQYF.

The rearrangement links TRBV18 to TRBJ2-3, with TRBD2 matching 8 bases. Per germline, CDR1 KGHSH and CDR2 LQKENI. J was trimmed by 3 bases and V by 3 bases; bases with no gene match: 8. The CDR3 runs 16 residues. The DNA for the CDR3 is TGTGCCAGCTCACCTCAGACGGGAGGGCGGACAGATACGCAGTATTTT. Its translation is CASSPQTGGRTDTQYF.